This T cell receptor beta chain stems from a study of cytomegalovirus exposure and HLA in healthy donors. In the PCR, 60 Vbeta and 13 Jbeta primers were used. Clones were read by immunoSEQ multiplex PCR, and TCRdb kept only the in-frame ones, dropping some. The sample lists about 200,000 clones, roughly 77% occurring once. This CDR3 spans 13 amino acids. V lost 6 bases and J 3 bases, leaving 9 bases between the germline ends. The germline V gene has CDR1 ENHRY and CDR2 SYGVKD. Study-wide findings and caveats: Researchers had no immune exposure information except CMV serostatus available. Equally common other TCR beta chains were less clonally expanded than HLA-associated ones, a later analysis found.

About this clone itself: As yet, its antigen is unknown.

J is TRBJ1-5 and V is TRBV10-3; D may be TRBD1 (6 bases). Sequenced input: PBMCs. The source is a male donor in good health and CMV-seropositive. In nucleotides, the CDR3 is TGTGCCATCAGGGGACAAGCCAATCAGCCCCAGCATTTT. As protein: CAIRGQANQPQHF.